The rows below give T cell receptor beta chains drawn from one sample of a study of neoadjuvant anti-PD-1 for oral cavity cancer. The repertoire was sequenced with immunoSEQ multiplex PCR; TCRdb's copy has only in-frame clones and lacks some. The table includes 68,000 or so clones, more than 75% detected once. The sample consisted of PBMCs, taken after nivolumab (anti-PD-1) treatment. The receptors derive from a person between 40 and 85 years old with oral cavity squamous cell carcinoma. The CDR3 runs from the conserved cysteine through the conserved F or W. Clone size, where shown, is once, few, many, or a class for clones that have expanded.

.,TRBV4-2,CASSQDWGGVSYNEQFF
.,TRBV29-1,CSVWDNPYEQYF
.,TRBV5-1,CASSAQGALGETQYF
.,TRBV6-4,CATRAGANTGELFF
.,TRBV5-5,CASRDDEFGGYTF
.,TRBV5-4,CASSFISTDTQYF
once,TRBV5-4,CASSLGSGRGAKNIQYF
.,TRBV14,CASSQELPLAEQFF
.,TRBV11-2,CASSLAPYNEQFF
.,TRBV7-3,CASSPPGREMPEQFF
.,TRBV27,CASKDPDRSYNEQFF
.,TRBV7-9,CASSPAVLNEKLFF
once,TRBV29-1,CSVDSGVGKTQYF
.,TRBV30,CAWSLYRGSERGYTF
few,TRBV27,CASSAGPAYGYTF
few,TRBV5-8,CASSLGKTNGYTF
once,TRBV13,CASRGVELEQYF
.,TRBV5-1,CASSFGTHSNQPQHF
.,TRBV29-1,CSVGATYEQYF
.,TRBV11-2,CASSHGNSDGTDTQYF
.,TRBV14,CASSPPRGGAIASFYEQYF
once,TRBV28,CASRQGDEKLFF
.,TRBV19,CASRSREAGELFF
.,TRBV9,CASSPLAGPRTQYF
.,TRBV30,CAWSRDRGEAFF
.,TRBV11-3,CASSLSGQGMTQYF
.,TRBV6-6,CASSDRTEKPYEQYF
.,TRBV2,CASRETLTGELFF
.,TRBV29-1,CSGKPREGAKNTEAFF
.,TRBV19,CASTTGGNTGELFF
.,TRBV6-1,CASSEIGRDQPQHF
.,TRBV1,CTSSPHPGGVVYEQYF
.,TRBV5-8,CASSLYRGLGEAFF
.,TRBV18,CASSPPGRGGNYGYTF
once,TRBV19,CASSISWQPQHF
.,TRBV25-1,CASSERRGDQPQHF
.,TRBV7-9,CASSWDSGSYNEQFF
few,TRBV7-2,CASSGWERRYEQYF
.,TRBV11-3,CASSVRGNTEAFF
.,TRBV5-1,CASSVGQGYEKLFF
.,TRBV19,CASSLLQGSYEQYF
.,TRBV6-1,CASSLVTGFTEAFF